This T cell receptor beta chain is from a study of blood T cell repertoires in COVID-19. Study-wide context: Sites across the United States, Italy and Spain contributed samples from acute and convalescent COVID-19.

Assay used: immunoSEQ multiplex PCR; TCRdb lists only in-frame clones, some missing. The table shows about 97,000 clones, with around 88% occurring only once. This clonotype was obtained from a man in his fifties with COVID-19, enrolled during active disease. Sequences were obtained from peripheral blood.

Here the CDR3 reads CASSPGGDIHQPQHF. The CDR3 region has the DNA TGTGCCAGCAGCCCGGGGGGGGACATTCATCAGCCCCAGCATTTT. The chain couples TRBV9 to TRBJ1-5; TRBD1 is a possible D gene (6 bases). The CDR3 sequence is 15 residues long. V was cut by 4 bases and J by 5 bases, with 16 bases left in between. Per germline, CDR1 SGDLS and CDR2 YYNGEE.